The clone carrying this TCR beta chain has at least ten counts. The antigen is unknown. The data originate from a study of glioma-infiltrating T cells. Using RNA template, CDR3s of TCR alpha and beta were amplified with iRepertoire arm-PCR. One entry per CDR3 protein, called by TCRdb with MiXCR from the multiplex PCR reads. Of 300,000 to 450,000 distinct CDR3 sequences listed, 41% were seen once; the top ten hold about 12%. Study conclusions and caveats: Tissue and blood shared very few CDR3 sequences. A blood CDR3 motif signature was depleted in highly divergent patients.

The TCR comes from a human donor with low-grade glioma or glioblastoma, undergoing nonglioma brain surgery, or in good health (not recorded which). The specimen sequenced was glioma tissue, nonneoplastic brain tissue, or PBMCs (not recorded which).

CDR3 sequence: CASSFWTGANEQYF. The DNA for the CDR3 is TGTGCCAGCAGTTTCTGGACAGGGGCCAACGAGCAGTACTTC. This chain uses TRBV6-6 with TRBJ2-7; 9 nucleotides match TRBD1. This CDR3 comprises 14 residues. V dropped 4 bases and J dropped 5; count of bases not matched to a gene: 6. From germline, CDR1 is MNHNY and CDR2 SVGAGI (reference sequence).